The TCR beta chain under discussion was sequenced for a study of T cell responses to AZD1222 COVID-19 vaccine. The repertoire was sequenced with immunoSEQ multiplex PCR; TCRdb's copy has only in-frame clones and lacks some. The sample includes some 80,000 clones, approximately 88% of them seen just once. The V gene lost 6 bases and the J gene lost 0 bases, with 15 bases spanning the gap. CDR1 is MDHEN and CDR2 is SYDVKM in the germline V gene. The CDR3 is made up of 16 amino acids. The gene calls are TRBV28 and TRBJ2-1, with D hard to call. Sequenced material: peripheral blood, taken 28 days after the second dose of the MenACWY control vaccine. The sequence came from an adult who received the MenACWY meningococcal vaccine as a control. The CDR3 spells CASSRTDMSSYNEQFF. Here the CDR3 DNA reads TGTGCCAGCAGCCGTACAGATATGAGCTCCTACAATGAGCAGTTCTTC.